A single sample gave rise to the 27 T cell receptor beta chains below, sequenced in a study of T cells after yellow fever vaccination. TCRdb reprocessed the 5' RACE reads with MiXCR, giving one entry per CDR3 protein. This sample yields approximately 240,000 distinct CDR3 sequences, of which more than 3.5% are seen a single time; under 20% belongs to the top ten. The input for sequencing was PBMCs, taken 15 days after the yellow fever booster vaccination. The receptors originated from a man between 18 and 29 years old who received the YFV17D yellow fever vaccine.

Ten or more counts support this clonotype. This chain connects TRBV7-2 to TRBJ2-5, with no clear D. Trimming shortened V by 1 base and J by 2 bases, and 5 bases separated the two germline ends. The CDR3 is made up of 13 amino acids. Looked up from germline, CDR1 is SGHTA and CDR2 is FQGNSA. The CDR3 sequence: CASSLVLQETQYF. The CDR3 region has the DNA TGTGCCAGCAGCTTAGTGCTGCAAGAGACCCAGTACTTC. The whole variable domain, remainder taken from reference TRBV7-2 and TRBJ2-5, is GAGVSQSPSNKVTEKGKDVELRCDPISGHTALYWYRQSLGQGLEFLIYFQGNSAPDKSGLPSDRFSAERTGGSVSTLTIQRTQQEDSAVYLCASSLVLQETQYFGPGTRLLVL.

Only a few counts were recorded for this clonotype. V is TRBV14 and J is TRBJ2-7; no definite D call. The germline gives CDR1 SGHDN, CDR2 FVKESK. Trimming stripped 0 bases from V and 6 bases from J, with 15 bases between. This CDR3 is built from 15 residues. CDR3 region: CASSQEEYFSSEQYF. The DNA for the CDR3 is TGTGCCAGCAGCCAAGAGGAATATTTCTCATCCGAGCAGTACTTC.

There are a few counts of this clonotype. The chain joins TRBV7-2 to TRBJ1-4, with D perhaps matching TRBD1 (6 bases). This CDR3 has 16 amino acids. Trimming removed 5 bases at V and 10 bases at J, with 23 bases between. Germline CDR1 and CDR2: SGHTA and FQGNSA. The CDR3 region is CASSPWGGGVSGKLFF. DNA for the CDR3: TGTGCCAGCAGCCCCTGGGGGGGCGGGGTTTCAGGAAAACTGTTTTTT.

Many counts were recorded for this clonotype. The chain is built from TRBV5-1 and TRBJ2-6, with TRBD2 matching over 10 bases. V was clipped by 1 base and J by 2 bases; unmatched bases: 6. Per the germline V gene, CDR1 is SGHRS and CDR2 is YFSETQ. This CDR3 has 18 residues. The CDR3 loop is CASSLPSGGFPGANVLTF. CDR3 coding DNA: TGCGCCAGCAGCTTGCCTAGCGGGGGATTTCCTGGGGCCAACGTCCTGACTTTC.

This clonotype was recorded at least ten times. This chain connects TRBV9 to TRBJ2-1; D may correspond to TRBD1 or TRBD2 (5 bases each). The CDR3 has 16 amino acids. Germline V gives CDR1 SGDLS, CDR2 YYNGEE. V lost 4 bases, J lost 0 bases, and 14 bases lay in between. The CDR3 here is CASSRETGLSYNEQFF. The CDR3 DNA reads as TGTGCCAGCAGCCGGGAAACAGGACTCTCCTACAATGAGCAGTTCTTC.

This clonotype showed up many times. The CDR3 here is CASRGLGGAQETQYF. CDR3 coding DNA: TGTGCCAGCAGGGGGCTCGGGGGGGCCCAAGAGACCCAGTACTTC. The chain uses TRBV6-1 and TRBJ2-5, with TRBD2 matching 8 bases. The CDR3 spans 15 residues. V lost 6 bases to trimming and J lost 1 base; unmatched junction nucleotides: 7. Germline V lookup: CDR1 MNHNS, CDR2 SASEGT.

At least ten counts were recorded for this clonotype. This chain joins TRBV20-1 and TRBJ2-5, with D perhaps TRBD2 (5 bases). Looked up from germline, CDR1 is DFQATT and CDR2 is SNEGSKA (reference sequence). V dropped 5 bases and J dropped 7 bases, with 14 bases sitting between them. The CDR3 covers 12 residues. The CDR3: CSAADYTATQYF. CDR3 nucleotide sequence: TGCAGTGCTGCCGACTACACTGCGACCCAGTACTTC.

This clonotype was seen ten or more times. This chain links TRBV29-1 with TRBJ2-3, with D perhaps TRBD2 (5 bases). The germline V and J ends were trimmed by 5 bases and 4 bases, with 10 bases remaining between them. This CDR3 has 12 amino acids. CDR1 and CDR2 from the germline V gene are SQVTM and ANQGSEA. For the CDR3, the DNA is TGCAGCGTTATGCTAGCCCCAGATACGCAGTATTTT. Its protein product is CSVMLAPDTQYF.

This clonotype was counted many times. CDR3 sequence: CASSLEAGLGAFF. CDR3 in DNA: TGCGCCAGCAGCTTGGAGGCAGGGCTCGGAGCTTTCTTT. V is TRBV5-1 and J is TRBJ1-1; D perhaps matches TRBD1 (5 bases). The CDR3 sequence is 13 residues long. Germline CDR1 reads SGHRS; CDR2 reads YFSETQ. V dropped 0 bases and J dropped 10 bases, with 13 bases sitting between them.

In this sample, this clonotype turned up many times. The J gene is TRBJ2-1, the V gene TRBV4-2; a possible D gene is TRBD1 (5 bases). Germline CDR1 reads LGHNA; CDR2 reads YNFKEQ. This CDR3 has 14 residues. Trimming left V 0 bases short and J 3 bases short, with 6 bases between. The CDR3 DNA follows: TGTGCCAGCAGCCAAGAAGACAGCTACAATGAGCAGTTCTTC. Translated: CASSQEDSYNEQFF.

This rearrangement joins TRBV11-2 to TRBJ1-6; possibly TRBD1 for D (5 bases). Germline V lookup: CDR1 SGHAT, CDR2 FQNNGV. This CDR3 is 16 amino acids long. V shed 4 bases and J shed 8 bases, with 18 bases lying between them. The CDR3 DNA reads as TGTGCCAGCAGCTCCCTGGACCAGGGTCGGGATTCACCCCTCCACTTT. Encoded protein: CASSSLDQGRDSPLHF.

The gene calls are TRBV5-1 and TRBJ2-3, with D perhaps assigned TRBD1 or TRBD2 (7 bases each). Germline V gene data show CDR1 as SGHRS and CDR2 as YFSETQ. The CDR3 runs to 15 residues. The V gene lost 7 bases and the J gene lost 2 bases, with 17 bases spanning the gap. The CDR3 bases are TGCGCCAGCTGGCAGGGGGGGGGGCCCACAGATACGCAGTATTTT. Translation gives CASWQGGGPTDTQYF.

The chain has TRBV6-4 and TRBJ2-7, with D unclear. V shed 2 bases and J shed 5 bases, with 13 bases lying between them. Germline values: CDR1 MRHNA, CDR2 SNTAGT. This CDR3 has 14 residues. The CDR3 spells CASSDGPVGNEQYV. CDR3 nucleotides: TGTGCCAGCAGTGACGGCCCTGTGGGGAACGAGCAGTACGTC.

This clonotype came up many times. V is TRBV9 and J is TRBJ1-6, with D possibly being TRBD1 (6 bases). The CDR3 runs 15 residues. Trimming shortened V by 4 bases and J by 8 bases, and 16 bases separated the two germline ends. Germline CDR1 is SGDLS and CDR2 is YYNGEE. The CDR3 reads CASSFSRGLDSPLHF. The CDR3 DNA sequence: TGTGCCAGCAGCTTTTCCAGGGGTCTCGATTCACCCCTCCACTTT.

At least ten counts were recorded for this clonotype. The chain couples TRBV18 to TRBJ2-1, with 8 positions matching TRBD2. The J segment lost 7 bases and the V segment lost 0 bases, leaving 11 bases of the junction unmatched. Germline CDR1 KGHSH, CDR2 LQKENI. CDR3 length: 17 amino acids. The CDR3 is CASSPPAPGGARNEQFF. DNA for the CDR3: TGTGCCAGCTCACCACCTGCCCCGGGGGGGGCTAGGAATGAGCAGTTCTTC.

This clonotype was observed at least ten times. Here the CDR3 DNA reads TGTGCCAGCAGTTCCACCGGGACAGCGAACACCGGGGAGCTGTTTTTT. It translates to CASSSTGTANTGELFF. The chain couples TRBV6-5 to TRBJ2-2; the match to TRBD1 covers 7 bases. The length of the CDR3 is 16 residues. The ends lost 4 bases at V and 0 bases at J; junction bases unmatched: 5. Germline loops: CDR1 MNHEY, CDR2 SVGAGI.

Worth noting for this clonotype: This could be a read error, since a much larger clone is one nucleotide away. The chain uses TRBV12-3 or TRBV12-4 and TRBJ1-2, with 9 positions matching TRBD1. This CDR3 comprises 14 residues. V dropped 5 bases and J dropped 4; count of bases not matched to a gene: 5. CDR3 nucleotide sequence: TGTGCCAGCAGTCAGATACAGGGGGCCTATGGCTACACCTTC. As protein: CASSQIQGAYGYTF.

The sample holds many counts of this clonotype. CDR3 nucleotides: TGTGCCAGCAGCGCCGGGCAGGGGAACCAAGAGACCCAGTACTTC. Its protein is CASSAGQGNQETQYF. This chain links TRBV9 with TRBJ2-5, with D possibly being TRBD1 (6 bases). The CDR3 runs 15 residues. CDR1 is SGDLS, CDR2 YYNGEE, per germline. With 3 bases removed from V and 0 bases from J, the gap between germline ends came to 12 bases.

Many counts were recorded for this clonotype. V and J are TRBV6-2 or TRBV6-3 and TRBJ2-7; TRBD1 aligns across 8 bases. CDR1 and CDR2 from the germline V gene are MNHEY and SVGEGT. This CDR3 region has 13 residues. The V segment lost 6 bases and the J segment 6 bases; nucleotides outside the gene matches: 7. The CDR3 DNA follows: TGTGCCAGCAGCCTACCAGGGGGCCGCGAGCAGTACGTC. Translation gives CASSLPGGREQYV.

In its sample, this clonotype was seen many times. V gene TRBV27 combines with J gene TRBJ1-2, with 7 bases fitting TRBD1. This CDR3 is built from 13 residues. From germline, CDR1 is MNHEY and CDR2 SMNVEV (reference sequence). J was trimmed by 2 bases and V by 6 bases; bases with no gene match: 3. The CDR3 is CASSGQANYGYTF. The CDR3 DNA sequence: TGTGCCAGCAGCGGACAGGCAAACTATGGCTACACCTTC.

The chain links TRBV11-2 to TRBJ1-5; no reliable D call. The ends were cut back, 5 bases at V and 4 bases at J, with 18 bases in the middle. The CDR3 covers 16 residues. Germline-derived CDR1 and CDR2 are SGHAT and FQNNGV. CDR3 in amino acids: CASSPQATSLNQPQHF. The CDR3 region has the DNA TGTGCCAGCAGCCCTCAGGCCACATCCCTTAATCAGCCCCAGCATTTT.

This clonotype was recorded at least ten times. V usage is TRBV24-1 and J usage is TRBJ2-3; 9 nucleotides agree with TRBD1. This CDR3 comprises 15 residues. Germline-derived CDR1 and CDR2 are KGHDR and SFDVKD. V dropped 4 bases and J dropped 5; count of bases not matched to a gene: 6. CDR3 protein: CATSDRGTGRDTQYF. The DNA for the CDR3 is TGTGCCACCAGTGACCGGGGGACAGGGAGAGATACGCAGTATTTT.

There are many counts of this clonotype. V and J are TRBV6-2 or TRBV6-3 and TRBJ2-7; tentatively, D is TRBD1 (5 bases). Trimming shortened V by 5 bases and J by 3 bases, and 8 bases separated the two germline ends. Germline CDR1 is MNHEY and CDR2 is SVGEGT. CDR3 size: 12 residues. The CDR3 sequence is CASSRQFYEQYV. The CDR3 DNA is TGTGCCAGCAGTAGACAGTTCTACGAGCAGTACGTC.

This clonotype was seen repeatedly, ten times or more. This chain connects TRBV6-6 to TRBJ2-7; D remains unclear. The ends were cut back, 2 bases at V and 2 bases at J, with 10 bases in the middle. Germline lookup yields CDR1 MNHNY and CDR2 SVGAGI (reference sequence). The CDR3 runs 14 residues. Here the CDR3 DNA reads TGTGCCAGCAGTTACGGGCCCCCTACCTACGAGCAGTACTTC. Its translation is CASSYGPPTYEQYF.

In this sample, this clonotype turned up many times. The chain carries TRBV20-1 and TRBJ1-2; TRBD1 is a possible D gene (5 bases). Trimming cost V 3 bases and J 6 bases, with 14 bases left between them. The length of the CDR3 is 13 residues. Germline-derived CDR1 and CDR2 are DFQATT and SNEGSKA (reference sequence). Here the CDR3 reads CSARWGSDHGYTF. In DNA, the CDR3 is TGCAGTGCTAGGTGGGGGTCTGACCATGGCTACACCTTC.

The chain couples TRBV27 to TRBJ1-2; D might be TRBD1 (6 bases). CDR3 length: 14 residues. Germline lookup yields CDR1 MNHEY and CDR2 SMNVEV (reference sequence). V lost 5 bases and J 2 bases, leaving 12 bases between the germline ends. CDR3 DNA sequence: TGTGCCAGCAGTACAGGACAGAAGAACTATGGCTACACCTTC. This sequence encodes CASSTGQKNYGYTF.

This clonotype was observed many times. V is TRBV6-2 or TRBV6-3 and J is TRBJ1-2; D may be TRBD1 (6 bases). In germline, CDR1 is MNHEY, CDR2 SVGEGT. V was trimmed by 4 bases and J by 3 bases, leaving 6 bases between them. CDR3 size: 12 residues. Here the CDR3 reads CASSWTDYGYTF. DNA for the CDR3: TGTGCCAGCAGTTGGACAGACTATGGCTACACCTTC.